The T cell receptor (beta chain) under discussion was sequenced for a study of blood T cell repertoires in COVID-19. Seattle enrolled patients during active infection and tracked them longitudinally. In the study's own analysis: Nucleated cell number was recorded as an estimate derived from reference gene primer amplification. Profiled with immunoSEQ multiplex PCR; TCRdb holds only in-frame clones, not every one. V and J calls and clone size are copied from that table; D and trimming were computed from the DNA. The repertoire includes a few hundred thousand clones, about 85% of them detected once, and roughly 0.87% sits in the top ten. The CDR3 has 14 amino acids.

The receptor's source is a human donor with COVID-19, enrolled during active disease. The donor label of this sample is uncertain. Specimen: peripheral blood. The rearrangement uses TRBV21-1 and TRBJ2-3; the DNA was not used to check the table's D call, TRBD1. TRBV21-1 is recorded as a pseudogene. The CDR3 nucleotides read TGTGCCAGCAGACAGGGGTTGAGCACAGATACGCAGTATTTT. Translated, it gives CASRQGLSTDTQYF.